This entry concerns a single TCR beta chain. Antigen unknown. Losses at the gene ends were 7 bases for V and 5 bases for J; bases not matched to a gene: 8. Germline CDR1 is SGHAT and CDR2 is FQNNGV. The CDR3 spans 15 residues. These data come from a study of blood T cells in healthy people across ages. About the study: Per every two T cells, about one barcoded beta molecule was captured by template switching.

For the second PCR, which ran for roughly 6 to 12 cycles, a sample-barcoded 5' primer and a J-beta primer mix were used. TCRdb processed the 5' RACE reads anew with MiXCR; each CDR3 protein has one entry. Of 1.5 million to 1.8 million distinct CDR3 sequences listed, about 45% are singletons. General study results and limits: Age showed a roughly linear inverse relationship with TCR beta diversity per million T cells. More naive CD4+ cells and higher diversity were found in long-lived than in aged donors. There was a strong correlation between TCR beta diversity and naive T cell percentage.

V is TRBV11-2 and J is TRBJ1-6, with TRBD1 identical over 7 bases. The receptor was derived from a young woman in good health. The material sequenced was blood. The CDR3 nucleotides are TGTGCCAGCAACCGGAGGGGGCCGAATAATTCACCCCTCCACTTT. It is translated as CASNRRGPNNSPLHF. Together with reference TRBV11-2 and TRBJ1-6, the CDR3 gives the full variable domain: EAGVAQSPRYKIIEKRQSVAFWCNPISGHATLYWYQQILGQGPKLLIQFQNNGVVDDSQLPKDRFSAERLKGVDSTLKIQPAKLEDSAVYLCASNRRGPNNSPLHFGNGTRLTVT.